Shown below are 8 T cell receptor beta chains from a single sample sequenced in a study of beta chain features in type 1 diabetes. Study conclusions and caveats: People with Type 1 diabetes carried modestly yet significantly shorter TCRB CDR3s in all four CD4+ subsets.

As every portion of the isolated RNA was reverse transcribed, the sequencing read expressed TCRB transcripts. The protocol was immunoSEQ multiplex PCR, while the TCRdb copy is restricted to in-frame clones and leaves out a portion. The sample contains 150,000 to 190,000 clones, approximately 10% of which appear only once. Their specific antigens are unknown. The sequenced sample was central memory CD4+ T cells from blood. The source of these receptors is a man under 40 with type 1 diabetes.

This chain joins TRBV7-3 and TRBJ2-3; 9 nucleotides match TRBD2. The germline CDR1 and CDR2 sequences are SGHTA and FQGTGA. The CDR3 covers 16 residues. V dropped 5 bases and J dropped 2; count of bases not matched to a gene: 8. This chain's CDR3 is CASSQMGTSITDTQYF. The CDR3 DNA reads TGTGCCAGCAGCCAAATGGGGACTAGCATCACAGATACGCAGTATTTT.

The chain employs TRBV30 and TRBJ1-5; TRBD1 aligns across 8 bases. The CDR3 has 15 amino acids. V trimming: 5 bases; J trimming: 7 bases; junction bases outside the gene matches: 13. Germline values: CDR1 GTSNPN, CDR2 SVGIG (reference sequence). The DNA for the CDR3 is TGTGCCTGGGTGGGGAAGGGGGCAGGGGGCCAGCCCCAGCATTTT. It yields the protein CAWVGKGAGGQPQHF.

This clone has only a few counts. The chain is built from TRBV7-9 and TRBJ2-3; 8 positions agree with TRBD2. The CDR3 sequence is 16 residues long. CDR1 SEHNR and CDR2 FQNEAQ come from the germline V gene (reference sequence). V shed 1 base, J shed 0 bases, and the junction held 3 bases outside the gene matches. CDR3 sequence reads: CASSLGLALSTDTQYF. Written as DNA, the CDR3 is TGTGCCAGCAGCTTAGGACTAGCGCTTAGCACAGATACGCAGTATTTT.

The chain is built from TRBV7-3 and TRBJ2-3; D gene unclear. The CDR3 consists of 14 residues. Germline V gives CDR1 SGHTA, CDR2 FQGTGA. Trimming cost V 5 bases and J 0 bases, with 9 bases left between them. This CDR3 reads CASSKTTSTDTQYF. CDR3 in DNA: TGTGCCAGCAGCAAAACGACTAGCACAGATACGCAGTATTTT.

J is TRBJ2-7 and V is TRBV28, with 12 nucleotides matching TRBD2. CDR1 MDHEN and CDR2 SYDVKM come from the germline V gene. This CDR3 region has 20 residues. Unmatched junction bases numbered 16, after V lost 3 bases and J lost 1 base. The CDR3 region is CASSFPLETSGSRWSYEQYF. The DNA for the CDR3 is TGTGCCAGCAGTTTCCCCTTGGAGACTAGCGGGAGTAGATGGTCCTACGAGCAGTACTTC.

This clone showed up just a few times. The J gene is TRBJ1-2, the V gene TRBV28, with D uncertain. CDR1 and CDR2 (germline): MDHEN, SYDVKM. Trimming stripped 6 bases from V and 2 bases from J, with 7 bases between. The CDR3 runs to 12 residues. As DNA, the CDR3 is TGTGCCAGCAGCTACGTAAACTATGGCTACACCTTC. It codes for CASSYVNYGYTF.

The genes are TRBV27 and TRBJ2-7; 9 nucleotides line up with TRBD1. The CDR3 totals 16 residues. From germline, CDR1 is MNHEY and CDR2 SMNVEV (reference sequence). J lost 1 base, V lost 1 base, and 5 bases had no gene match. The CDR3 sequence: CASSLWGQGGSYEQYF. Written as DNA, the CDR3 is TGTGCCAGCAGTTTATGGGGACAGGGTGGGTCCTACGAGCAGTACTTC.

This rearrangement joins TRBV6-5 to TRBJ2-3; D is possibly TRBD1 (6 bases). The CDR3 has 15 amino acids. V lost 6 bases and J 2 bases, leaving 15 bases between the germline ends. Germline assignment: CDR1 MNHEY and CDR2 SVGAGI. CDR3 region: CASRGDIGFTDTQYF. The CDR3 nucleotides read TGTGCCAGCAGGGGGGACATCGGATTCACAGATACGCAGTATTTT.